One and the same sample provided the 20 T cell receptor beta chains below, sequenced in a study of cytomegalovirus exposure and HLA in healthy donors. The PCR made use of 60 Vbeta and 13 Jbeta primers. Some clones are missing from TCRdb's copy, which holds only in-frame ones; the method was immunoSEQ multiplex PCR. The sample lists about 100,000 clones; around 74% were seen once. The sample consisted of PBMCs. The origin of the receptors is a woman aged 40-49 years in good health and CMV-seronegative.

This rearrangement joins TRBV4-2 to TRBJ2-7; TRBD2 might be the D (5 bases). CDR1 and CDR2 from the germline V gene are LGHNA and YNFKEQ. The CDR3 is 14 amino acids. Trimming shortened V by 0 bases and J by 6 bases, and 12 bases separated the two germline ends. CDR3 coding DNA: TGTGCCAGCAGCCAAGAAGTCTACAGCGGCGAGCAGTACTTC. It yields the protein CASSQEVYSGEQYF.

The chain uses TRBV9 and TRBJ1-1; unclear D gene. Trimming left V 4 bases short and J 3 bases short, with 10 bases between. The CDR3 runs 13 residues. CDR1 SGDLS and CDR2 YYNGEE come from the germline V gene. Written as DNA, the CDR3 is TGTGCCAGCAGCTCTAGCCCGGACACTGAAGCTTTCTTT. It translates to CASSSSPDTEAFF.

The V call is TRBV2, the J call TRBJ2-1; 7 positions agree with TRBD2. The CDR3 extends over 15 amino acids. Trimming took 1 base from V and 2 from J; bases not matched to a gene: 2. Per the germline V gene, CDR1 is SNHLY and CDR2 is FYNNEI. DNA of the CDR3: TGTGCCAGCAGTGAAGGGGGGGGACCCTACAATGAGCAGTTCTTC. Translation: CASSEGGGPYNEQFF. The full variable domain, its missing parts supplied by reference TRBV2 and TRBJ2-1, is EPEVTQTPSHQVTQMGQEVILRCVPISNHLYFYWYRQILGQKVEFLVSFYNNEISEKSEIFDDQFSVERPDGSNFTLKIRSTKLEDSAMYFCASSEGGGPYNEQFFGPGTRLTVL.

The V and J genes are TRBV28 and TRBJ2-3; D is possibly TRBD2 (5 bases). Germline CDR1 reads MDHEN; CDR2 reads SYDVKM. V lost 2 bases and J lost 5, with 8 bases in between. The CDR3 has 13 residues. The CDR3 spells CASSLGAVDTQYF. In nucleotides, the CDR3 is TGTGCCAGCAGTTTAGGAGCGGTAGATACGCAGTATTTT.

The rearrangement links TRBV30 to TRBJ1-4, with D unresolved. This CDR3 is built from 13 residues. V was pared by 2 bases and J by 5 bases, with 9 bases between. The germline V gene encodes CDR1 GTSNPN and CDR2 SVGIG (reference sequence). DNA for the CDR3: TGTGCCTGGAGTAGAGGTAGCAATGAAAAACTGTTTTTT. It yields the protein CAWSRGSNEKLFF.

The chain recombines TRBV7-9 with TRBJ2-1, with D maybe TRBD2 (5 bases). The CDR3 totals 14 residues. Germline V gene sequence: CDR1 SEHNR, CDR2 FQNEAQ (reference sequence). V lost 5 bases and J lost 3, with 11 bases in between. CDR3 coding DNA: TGTGCCAGCAGCCCTCTCAGCGGCTACAATGAGCAGTTCTTC. Translating it yields CASSPLSGYNEQFF.

With respect to this clone: The CDR3 does not close with the conserved phenylalanine or tryptophan, likely indicating a read error. The V gene is TRBV27, the J gene TRBJ2-7; a possible D gene is TRBD1 (6 bases). The germline V gene has CDR1 MNHEY and CDR2 SMNVEV (reference sequence). This CDR3 has 15 amino acids. V dropped 4 bases and J dropped 0 bases, with 13 bases sitting between them. CDR3 protein: CASSSTGLGSYEQYL. In DNA form, the CDR3 reads TGTGCCAGCAGTTCGACAGGCCTTGGCTCCTACGAGCAGTACCTC.

The CDR3, as DNA: TGCGCCAGCAGCTTGGAGCCGGGACTAGCGGGAGTAGGGGGCCAAGAGACCCAGTACTTC. Its translation is CASSLEPGLAGVGGQETQYF. The chain links TRBV5-1 to TRBJ2-5; the match to TRBD2 covers 14 bases. Unmatched junction bases numbered 11, after V lost 0 bases and J lost 1 base. There are 20 residues in the CDR3. Germline CDR1 reads SGHRS; CDR2 reads YFSETQ.

J is TRBJ1-4 and V is TRBV2; D is unclear. V dropped 1 base and J dropped 5 bases, with 11 bases sitting between them. Germline CDR1 and CDR2: SNHLY and FYNNEI. The CDR3 loop spans 15 amino acids. CDR3 bases: TGTGCCAGCAGTGAAGGGTTTGGAGGGAATGAAAAACTGTTTTTT. As protein: CASSEGFGGNEKLFF.

V usage is TRBV18 and J usage is TRBJ2-7; TRBD1 matches at 7 bases. Germline CDR1 reads KGHSH; CDR2 reads LQKENI. Trimming removed 2 bases from V and 3 bases from J; junction bases left unmatched: 1. CDR3 length: 13 residues. In DNA form, the CDR3 reads TGTGCCAGCTCACCAGGGACAGTCTACGAGCAGTACTTC. Translating it yields CASSPGTVYEQYF.

The chain combines TRBV5-5 with TRBJ2-1; 9 nucleotides line up with TRBD1. Trimming took 2 bases from V and 6 from J; bases not matched to a gene: 6. Germline V CDR1 and CDR2: SGHKS, YYEKEE (reference sequence). The CDR3 covers 15 residues. The CDR3 loop reads CASSFGTGIPNEQFF. CDR3 bases: TGTGCCAGCAGCTTTGGGACAGGGATACCCAATGAGCAGTTCTTC.

The rearrangement joins TRBV2 to TRBJ2-1, with 7 bases matching TRBD2. Unmatched junction bases numbered 11, after V lost 8 bases and J lost 7 bases. This CDR3 has 14 residues. From germline, CDR1 is SNHLY and CDR2 FYNNEI. The CDR3 spells CASSAGPAGNEQFF. CDR3 coding DNA: TGTGCCAGCTCAGCGGGGCCCGCGGGGAATGAGCAGTTCTTC.

DNA for the CDR3: TGCGCCAGCTACCCCGGGACTTTCACAGATACGCAGTATTTT. Translation gives CASYPGTFTDTQYF. The V gene is TRBV5-1, the J gene TRBJ2-3, with a possible D match to TRBD2 (6 bases). Trimming took 7 bases from V and 2 from J, leaving 14 bases between them. This CDR3 region has 14 residues. Per germline, CDR1 SGHRS and CDR2 YFSETQ.

This clone was seen more than once but under ten times. The V and J genes are TRBV2 and TRBJ2-2, with D possibly matching TRBD1 (7 bases). Germline CDR1 is SNHLY and CDR2 is FYNNEI. The CDR3 sequence is 15 residues long. V was shortened by 6 bases and J by 2 bases, with 13 bases between the two germline ends. CDR3 coding DNA: TGTGCCAGCAGGGGGGGACAGCGAAACACCGGGGAGCTGTTTTTT. It codes for CASRGGQRNTGELFF. Supplemented by reference TRBV2 and TRBJ2-2, the full variable domain reads EPEVTQTPSHQVTQMGQEVILRCVPISNHLYFYWYRQILGQKVEFLVSFYNNEISEKSEIFDDQFSVERPDGSNFTLKIRSTKLEDSAMYFCASRGGQRNTGELFFGEGSRLTVL.

The rearrangement links TRBV10-3 to TRBJ1-4; D possibly corresponds to TRBD1 (5 bases). The CDR3 totals 15 residues. Germline V gene lookup returns CDR1 ENHRY and CDR2 SYGVKD. V shed 3 bases and J shed 4 bases, with 12 bases lying between them. Here the CDR3 DNA reads TGTGCCATCAGTGATCCAGGGCAGAATAATGAAAAACTGTTTTTT. Protein sequence: CAISDPGQNNEKLFF.

The J gene is TRBJ2-7, the V gene TRBV11-2; TRBD1 might be the D (6 bases). This CDR3 spans 16 amino acids. Germline-derived CDR1 and CDR2 are SGHAT and FQNNGV. V lost 0 bases, J lost 5 bases, and 17 bases lay in between. CDR3 DNA: TGTGCCAGCAGCTTAGATGGGGCAGGGGCGCTTCACGAGCAGTACTTC. Protein: CASSLDGAGALHEQYF.

V and J are TRBV5-6 and TRBJ1-5; TRBD1 agrees at 9 bases. V dropped 2 bases and J dropped 7; count of bases not matched to a gene: 10. The CDR3 contains 16 residues. Per germline, CDR1 SGHDT and CDR2 YYEEEE. As DNA, the CDR3 is TGTGCCAGCAGCTTAGACAGGGGGGGATCAGTCCAGCCCCAGCATTTT. Residues: CASSLDRGGSVQPQHF.

The genes are TRBV6-5 and TRBJ2-2; 9 positions match TRBD1. The CDR3 contains 15 residues. Germline V gene data show CDR1 as MNHEY and CDR2 as SVGAGI. V shed 5 bases, J shed 5 bases, and the junction held 6 bases outside the gene matches. As DNA, the CDR3 is TGTGCCAGCAGTCGCACAGGGGGCAGGACCGGGGAGCTGTTTTTT. Its translation: CASSRTGGRTGELFF.

There are a few counts of this clone. This rearrangement joins TRBV30 to TRBJ2-3; D is possibly TRBD2 (7 bases). This CDR3 contains 14 residues. CDR1 and CDR2 from the germline V gene are GTSNPN and SVGIG (reference sequence). The V end was cut by 2 bases, the J end by 0 bases, with 9 bases between. The CDR3 is CAWSRGASTDTQYF. For the CDR3, the DNA is TGTGCCTGGAGTCGGGGGGCTAGCACAGATACGCAGTATTTT.

The chain joins TRBV19 to TRBJ2-2; 7 bases agree with TRBD1. With 6 bases clipped from V and 2 bases from J, the junction kept 3 bases outside the gene matches. The length of the CDR3 is 14 residues. Germline CDR1 and CDR2: LNHDA and SQIVND (reference sequence). CDR3 residues: CASRTGLNTGELFF. The CDR3 region has the DNA TGTGCCAGTAGGACAGGGCTTAACACCGGGGAGCTGTTTTTT.